This TCR beta chain derives from a study of radiation and T cells in renal cell carcinoma. Points on this clone: Antigen: not known.

Clones were read by immunoSEQ multiplex PCR, and TCRdb kept only the in-frame ones, dropping some. This sample has some 97,000 clones, with 65% to 90% found just once. The CDR3 runs 15 residues. The V gene end was trimmed by 6 bases and the J gene end by 4 bases; junction bases not matched to a gene: 4. Germline CDR1 is MNHEY and CDR2 is SVGAGI. Overall study findings and caveats: From baseline, blood top tumor clonotypes peaked at 2 weeks post-radiation.

Time point given: blood 4 weeks post-SBRT, at nephrectomy. Treatment given: 15 Gy SBRT to primary tumor, nephrectomy 4 weeks later. Blood was sampled at baseline, 2 weeks and 4 weeks after SBRT. The sequencing here drew on blood, taken from a patient whose treatment included radiotherapy and nephrectomy. The TCR was taken from a man aged 55 to 69 with renal cell carcinoma. The chain employs TRBV6-5 and TRBJ2-1; 12 bases fit TRBD2. CDR3 residues: CASRGGTSGYNEQFF. DNA of the CDR3: TGTGCCAGCAGAGGAGGGACTAGCGGGTACAATGAGCAGTTCTTC.